This TCR beta chain was sequenced during a study of blood T cell repertoires in COVID-19. Across the study: Acute and convalescent COVID-19 specimens originated in the United States, Italy and Spain.

Sequenced by immunoSEQ multiplex PCR; TCRdb stores in-frame clones only, minus some. This table holds 79,000 or so clones, around 86% found once. The V gene lost 3 bases and the J gene lost 1 base, with 8 bases spanning the gap. The CDR3 runs 15 residues. In germline, CDR1 is KGHDR, CDR2 SFDVKD. Material: peripheral blood. The rearrangement uses TRBV24-1 and TRBJ2-2, with D perhaps TRBD2 (5 bases). The sequence came from a human donor in a cohort sampled during active COVID-19. CDR3 DNA: TGTGCCACCAGTGATCCCGGACTGAACACCGGGGAGCTGTTTTTT. It translates to CATSDPGLNTGELFF.